The next 30 T cell receptor beta chains were all read from a single sample in a study of cytomegalovirus exposure and HLA in healthy donors. Here immunoSEQ multiplex PCR was the method, and the copy in TCRdb shows in-frame clones only, minus some. The table records roughly 200,000 clones, roughly 81% of them present only once. The material sequenced was PBMCs. The receptors here all came from a woman younger than 45 in good health and CMV-seronegative.

This chain uses TRBV28 with TRBJ2-7, with 8 bases that match TRBD2. Trimming cost V 6 bases and J 1 base; bases outside gene matches: 8. Germline V gene data show CDR1 as MDHEN and CDR2 as SYDVKM. This CDR3 comprises 15 residues. CDR3 coding DNA: TGTGCCAGCAGCTATAGCGGGAATCCTTCCTACGAGCAGTACTTC. It is translated as CASSYSGNPSYEQYF.

In its sample, this clone was seen once. The chain couples TRBV27 to TRBJ2-7; D is possibly TRBD1 (6 bases). The ends were cut back, 7 bases at V and 0 bases at J, with 13 bases in the middle. Looked up from germline, CDR1 is MNHEY and CDR2 is SMNVEV (reference sequence). The CDR3 has 14 amino acids. This CDR3 reads CASTEQGSSYEQYF. The CDR3 bases are TGTGCCAGCACGGAACAGGGAAGCTCCTACGAGCAGTACTTC.

The rearrangement links TRBV18 to TRBJ2-3, with 11 bases that match TRBD2. The CDR3 length is 16 residues. The germline CDR1 and CDR2 sequences are KGHSH and LQKENI. After removal of 3 bases from V and 2 bases from J, the junction contained 4 bases not matched to a gene. In DNA, the CDR3 is TGTGCCAGCTCACCTTCTAGCGGGAGGTCCACAGATACGCAGTATTTT. Protein sequence: CASSPSSGRSTDTQYF.

This rearrangement joins TRBV5-1 to TRBJ2-4; 10 nucleotides align to TRBD2. The V gene's germline CDR1 is SGHRS and CDR2 YFSETQ. The length of the CDR3 is 16 residues. Germline trimming cut 0 bases from V and 8 bases from J; bases unmatched to any gene: 8. CDR3 bases: TGCGCCAGCAGCTTGGACCTAGCGGGAGTAGGGGACATTCAGTACTTC. Its translation is CASSLDLAGVGDIQYF. Variable domain in full (rest from reference TRBV5-1 and TRBJ2-4): KAGVTQTPRYLIKTRGQQVTLSCSPISGHRSVSWYQQTPGQGLQFLFEYFSETQRNKGNFPGRFSGRQFSNSRSEMNVSTLELGDSALYLCASSLDLAGVGDIQYFGAGTRLSVL.

This sequence joins TRBV29-1 and TRBJ2-1; weak D call: TRBD1 (6 bases). V shed 7 bases and J shed 3 bases, with 13 bases lying between them. The CDR3 totals 13 residues. Looked up from germline, CDR1 is SQVTM and CDR2 is ANQGSEA. The chain's CDR3 is CSAAPQGYNEQFF. The DNA for the CDR3 is TGCAGCGCTGCCCCACAGGGCTACAATGAGCAGTTCTTC.

The chain carries TRBV5-6 and TRBJ2-1, with 10 bases identical to TRBD2. Trimming removed 6 bases from V and 8 bases from J; junction bases left unmatched: 5. The CDR3 sequence is 13 residues long. Germline values: CDR1 SGHDT, CDR2 YYEEEE. For the CDR3, the DNA is TGTGCCAGCACCGGGACTAGCGTTTATGAGCAGTTCTTC. Its translation: CASTGTSVYEQFF.

The genes are TRBV2 and TRBJ2-1; 10 bases match TRBD2. J was trimmed by 7 bases and V by 5 bases; bases with no gene match: 20. The CDR3 consists of 19 residues. The V gene's germline CDR1 is SNHLY and CDR2 FYNNEI. CDR3 in DNA: TGTGCCAGCAGTCAGCTGTTGGGTGCTCGTCAGCGGGAGGGTAATGAGCAGTTCTTC. Translated, it gives CASSQLLGARQREGNEQFF.

V and J are TRBV28 and TRBJ1-5; a weak D match, TRBD1 (5 bases). Trimming pared 3 bases from V and 2 bases from J, leaving 14 bases between. The CDR3 spans 16 residues. Germline V gene data show CDR1 as MDHEN and CDR2 as SYDVKM. CDR3 protein: CASSFWRGLGNQPQHF. As DNA, the CDR3 is TGTGCCAGCAGTTTTTGGCGGGGCCTGGGCAATCAGCCCCAGCATTTT. Filled out from reference TRBV28 and TRBJ1-5, the complete variable domain reads DVKVTQSSRYLVKRTGEKVFLECVQDMDHENMFWYRQDPGLGLRLIYFSYDVKMKEKGDIPEGYSVSREKKERFSLILESASTNQTSMYLCASSFWRGLGNQPQHFGDGTRLSIL.

The chain couples TRBV5-1 to TRBJ2-7; TRBD1 matches 10 bases. The ends lost 4 bases at V and 3 bases at J; junction bases unmatched: 1. The germline CDR1 and CDR2 sequences are SGHRS and YFSETQ. This CDR3 is 13 amino acids long. The CDR3 bases are TGCGCCAGCAGCAGGGACAGGGGCTACGAGCAGTACTTC. It codes for CASSRDRGYEQYF.

The chain recombines TRBV29-1 with TRBJ1-1; D not resolved. Germline-derived CDR1 and CDR2 are SQVTM and ANQGSEA. Trimming removed 6 bases from V and 0 bases from J, with 11 bases in between. This CDR3 is built from 13 residues. The CDR3 sequence is CSVSRHMNTEAFF. DNA for the CDR3: TGCAGCGTCTCGAGACATATGAACACTGAAGCTTTCTTT.

This chain connects TRBV5-1 to TRBJ1-1; D unclear. Trimming removed 0 bases at V and 2 bases at J, with 8 bases between. Looked up from germline, CDR1 is SGHRS and CDR2 is YFSETQ. This CDR3 is 14 amino acids long. CDR3 bases: TGCGCCAGCAGCTTGGATGGCGGAAACACTGAAGCTTTCTTT. This translates into CASSLDGGNTEAFF.

This chain joins TRBV4-1 and TRBJ2-7; TRBD1 aligns across 10 bases. The germline V gene has CDR1 MGHRA and CDR2 YSYEKL. The junction had 2 bases not matched to a gene; V was cut back by 1 base and J by 5 bases. The CDR3 runs 14 residues. CDR3 in amino acids: CASSQVGQGNEQYF. The CDR3, as DNA: TGCGCCAGCAGCCAAGTGGGACAGGGGAACGAGCAGTACTTC.

Points on this clone: One end of the junction varies from germline; a read error may be responsible. This sequence joins TRBV5-1 and TRBJ1-2, with TRBD1 identical over 11 bases. The CDR3 is 16 amino acids. The germline V gene has CDR1 SGHRS and CDR2 YFSETQ. This CDR3 reads CASSLAVDRGRDGYTF. CDR3 bases: TGCGCCAGCAGCTTGGCCGTGGACAGGGGGCGCGATGGCTACACCTTT.

The V and J genes are TRBV5-4 and TRBJ1-1, with TRBD1 matching 8 bases. The CDR3 is made up of 16 amino acids. Germline V gene lookup returns CDR1 SGHNT and CDR2 YYREEE (reference sequence). After removal of 4 bases from V and 4 bases from J, the junction contained 12 bases not matched to a gene. This CDR3 reads CASSPGGQGGTTEAFF. The CDR3 bases are TGTGCCAGCAGCCCCGGAGGACAGGGAGGGACCACTGAAGCTTTCTTT. Combining the CDR3 with reference TRBV5-4 and TRBJ1-1 gives the whole variable domain ETGVTQSPTHLIKTRGQQVTLRCSSQSGHNTVSWYQQALGQGPQFIFQYYREEENGRGNFPPRFSGLQFPNYSSELNVNALELDDSALYLCASSPGGQGGTTEAFFGQGTRLTVV.

The rearrangement uses TRBV7-6 and TRBJ1-1, with 8 bases identical to TRBD1. Germline V CDR1 and CDR2: SGHVS, FNYEAQ. This CDR3 spans 15 amino acids. J was trimmed by 4 bases and V by 5 bases; bases with no gene match: 9. CDR3 bases: TGTGCCAGCAGCGGACATCAGGGGGCCAGCACTGAAGCTTTCTTT. Its translation is CASSGHQGASTEAFF.

This chain connects TRBV2 to TRBJ1-5; 8 nucleotides line up with TRBD1. With V trimmed by 5 bases and J by 6 bases, 9 bases remained unmatched. CDR3 length: 15 residues. Germline CDR1 SNHLY, CDR2 FYNNEI. CDR3 protein: CASSPGQGAGQPQHF. In nucleotides, the CDR3 is TGTGCCAGCAGTCCCGGGCAGGGGGCCGGTCAGCCCCAGCATTTT. The full variable domain, with the rest looked up from reference TRBV2 and TRBJ1-5, is EPEVTQTPSHQVTQMGQEVILRCVPISNHLYFYWYRQILGQKVEFLVSFYNNEISEKSEIFDDQFSVERPDGSNFTLKIRSTKLEDSAMYFCASSPGQGAGQPQHFGDGTRLSIL.

This clone was counted between two and nine times. The gene calls are TRBV6-5 and TRBJ2-1; 8 nucleotides agree with TRBD2. The junction had 13 bases not matched to a gene; V was cut back by 6 bases and J by 9 bases. Germline CDR1 is MNHEY and CDR2 is SVGAGI. This CDR3 comprises 15 residues. CDR3 nucleotide sequence: TGTGCCAGCAGGGCGTTAGCGGGACGGTTGGGTGAGCAGTTCTTC. Protein product: CASRALAGRLGEQFF.

This sequence joins TRBV29-1 and TRBJ2-6, with D tentatively TRBD2 (6 bases). The CDR3 runs 14 residues. CDR1 and CDR2 from the germline V gene are SQVTM and ANQGSEA. Between the trimmed V and J ends, which lost 4 bases and 2 bases, there was a span of 9 bases. This chain's CDR3 is CSVGGEAGANVLTF. Written as DNA, the CDR3 is TGCAGCGTTGGCGGGGAGGCTGGGGCCAACGTCCTGACTTTC.

In this sample, this clone turned up once. The chain joins TRBV4-2 to TRBJ2-7; 10 bases match TRBD2. J lost 7 bases, V lost 0 bases, and 15 bases had no gene match. CDR3 length: 18 residues. Germline loops: CDR1 LGHNA, CDR2 YNFKEQ. CDR3 DNA: TGTGCCAGCAGCCAAGAGCGATTAGCGGGAGGTACTAGGGGGGAGCAGTACTTC. Protein product: CASSQERLAGGTRGEQYF.

The chain carries TRBV19 and TRBJ1-2; D is possibly TRBD1 (5 bases). Germline V CDR1 and CDR2: LNHDA, SQIVND (reference sequence). This CDR3 contains 15 residues. Trimming took off 2 bases at V and 8 bases at J, with 18 bases between the two ends. The chain's CDR3 is CASSINPRVYWGYTF. The DNA of the CDR3 is TGTGCCAGTAGTATAAACCCCAGGGTTTATTGGGGCTACACCTTC.

The sample holds a few counts of this clone. The V gene is TRBV28, the J gene TRBJ2-7; D remains ambiguous. This CDR3 comprises 12 residues. Per the germline V gene, CDR1 is MDHEN and CDR2 is SYDVKM. The V and J ends lost 3 bases and 4 bases respectively, with 7 bases between them. The chain's CDR3 is CASSLTRYEQYF. CDR3 nucleotides: TGTGCCAGCAGTTTGACGAGGTACGAGCAGTACTTC.

This clone has more than one count but fewer than ten. V usage is TRBV29-1 and J usage is TRBJ1-1; 9 nucleotides agree with TRBD1. V dropped 6 bases and J dropped 3; count of bases not matched to a gene: 5. In germline, CDR1 is SQVTM, CDR2 ANQGSEA. The length of the CDR3 is 13 residues. CDR3 protein: CSVRQGVDTEAFF. Written as DNA, the CDR3 is TGCAGCGTGAGACAGGGGGTGGACACTGAAGCTTTCTTT.

This chain links TRBV6-1 with TRBJ1-1; no clear D. The CDR3 is 14 amino acids. Germline V gene lookup returns CDR1 MNHNS and CDR2 SASEGT. Trimming took off 6 bases at V and 4 bases at J, with 15 bases between the two ends. The CDR3 here is CASRLDGLGTEAFF. The CDR3 DNA reads TGTGCCAGCAGGTTAGACGGGTTGGGCACTGAAGCTTTCTTT.

This chain connects TRBV7-9 to TRBJ2-7, with 9 bases lining up with TRBD2. CDR1 is SEHNR and CDR2 is FQNEAQ in the germline V gene (reference sequence). After removal of 5 bases from V and 4 bases from J, the junction contained 9 bases not matched to a gene. The CDR3 loop spans 15 amino acids. The DNA of the CDR3 is TGTGCCAGCAGCAACACCGGGACTAGCTATTACGAGCAGTACTTC. It codes for CASSNTGTSYYEQYF.

The V and J genes are TRBV2 and TRBJ2-1; a weak D match, TRBD2 (5 bases). V was pared by 5 bases and J by 9 bases, with 14 bases between. The V gene's germline CDR1 is SNHLY and CDR2 FYNNEI. This CDR3 has 13 residues. In DNA, the CDR3 is TGTGCCAGCAGTCCCTTAGTAGAGGGTGAGCAGTTCTTC. This sequence encodes CASSPLVEGEQFF.

The chain couples TRBV2 to TRBJ1-1, with TRBD1 matching 7 bases. This CDR3 spans 15 amino acids. V gave up 7 bases and J gave up 1 base; unmatched junction bases: 9. Germline CDR1 reads SNHLY; CDR2 reads FYNNEI. The CDR3 sequence: CASKRRQGQNTEAFF. The CDR3 DNA follows: TGTGCCAGCAAACGGAGACAGGGACAGAACACTGAAGCTTTCTTT.

V and J are TRBV6-5 and TRBJ2-3; the match to TRBD2 covers 9 bases. The germline V gene has CDR1 MNHEY and CDR2 SVGAGI. V was clipped by 6 bases and J by 2 bases; unmatched bases: 6. This CDR3 comprises 15 residues. CDR3 sequence reads: CASRKAGGLTDTQYF. In DNA, the CDR3 is TGTGCCAGCAGGAAAGCGGGGGGCCTCACAGATACGCAGTATTTT.

V is TRBV6-5 and J is TRBJ1-6; D call uncertain. Germline assignment: CDR1 MNHEY and CDR2 SVGAGI. V was cut by 6 bases and J by 5 bases, with 14 bases left in between. The CDR3 is 15 residues long. The CDR3 region is CASSLRARDNSPLHF. The CDR3 DNA sequence: TGTGCCAGCAGCCTTAGGGCGAGGGATAATTCACCCCTCCACTTT.

J is TRBJ1-1 and V is TRBV30, with no clear D. The V gene lost 0 bases and the J gene lost 3 bases, with 11 bases spanning the gap. The germline gives CDR1 GTSNPN, CDR2 SVGIG (reference sequence). This CDR3 is built from 14 residues. The CDR3, as DNA: TGTGCCTGGAGTGTATGGGCGGGAGACACTGAAGCTTTCTTT. It is translated as CAWSVWAGDTEAFF.

This sequence joins TRBV2 and TRBJ2-3, with 7 bases fitting TRBD2. The trim removed 5 bases at V and 2 bases at J, leaving 7 bases unmatched. This CDR3 region has 15 residues. Germline V CDR1 and CDR2: SNHLY, FYNNEI. Written as DNA, the CDR3 is TGTGCCAGCAGTCCTTACGGGACTACCACAGATACGCAGTATTTT. This translates into CASSPYGTTTDTQYF.